This is a list of T cell receptor beta chains from one sample in a study of blood T cell repertoires in COVID-19. Sequenced by immunoSEQ multiplex PCR; TCRdb stores in-frame clones only, minus some. The sample consists of 170,000 or so clones, around 90% of them appearing once. Sample: peripheral blood. The receptors originated from a man aged 40-55 years with active or convalescent COVID-19. The CDR3 runs from the conserved cysteine through the conserved F or W. D genes are given only for firm matches. The size entry is marked missing in some rows and otherwise reads once, few, many or a size class.

- - TRBJ2-5 TRBV5-4 TGTGCCAGCAGCTTGGGGATCGGGTCGCTACAAGAGACCCAGTACTTC CASSLGIGSLQETQYF
TRBD2 - TRBJ2-1 TRBV3-1/TRBV3-2 TGTGCCAGCAGCCAACTTTCGGGGGGGGCGGACAATGAGCAGTTCTTC CASSQLSGGADNEQFF
TRBD2 - TRBJ2-3 TRBV5-1 TGCGCCAGCAGTCCGGGACTAGCGTCGGAGGCAGATACGCAGTATTTT CASSPGLASEADTQYF
TRBD2 - TRBJ2-7 TRBV5-6 TGTGCCAGCAGCTTGGAAGGACTAGAGTTCGAGCAGTACTTC CASSLEGLEFEQYF
TRBD1 - TRBJ2-1 TRBV3-1/TRBV3-2 TGTGCCAGCAGCCAGGGGACAGGGCACTTCAATGAGCAGTTCTTC CASSQGTGHFNEQFF
- - TRBJ2-7 TRBV28 TGTGCCAGCAAGGAGGACGAGCAGTACTTC CASKEDEQYF
- - TRBJ2-7 TRBV29-1 TGCAGCGTTTTCGAGAGAACCTACGAGCAGTACTTC CSVFERTYEQYF
- - TRBJ1-5 TRBV5-6 TGTGCCAGCAGCTCTACAGGGAACGGTCAGCCCCAGCATTTT CASSSTGNGQPQHF
TRBD1 - TRBJ2-5 TRBV7-2 TGTGCCAGCACCGAAGACAGGGGGTCCCAAGAGACCCAGTACTTC CASTEDRGSQETQYF
TRBD2 - TRBJ2-7 TRBV12-3/TRBV12-4 TGTGCCAGCAATCGATGGGGAGGGGAGCAGTACTTC CASNRWGGEQYF
TRBD2 - TRBJ2-2 TRBV2 TGTGCCAGCAGCCAAATTAGAACTAGCGGGGGGGCTGGCGGGGAGCTGTTTTTT CASSQIRTSGGAGGELFF
TRBD1 - TRBJ1-1 TRBV25-1 TGTGCCAGCAGTGGATTTTGGGGGGACAGCACTGAAGCTTTCTTT CASSGFWGDSTEAFF
- - TRBJ1-6 TRBV7-9 TGTGCCAGCAGCTTAGCCGGTGCTTCACCCCTCCACTTT CASSLAGASPLHF
TRBD1 once TRBJ2-5 TRBV18 TGTGCCAGCTCACCGGACAGGGGGCAAGAGACCCAGTACTTC CASSPDRGQETQYF
TRBD1 - TRBJ1-6 TRBV2 TGTGCCAGCAGCGGAGGTGGGACAGGAGGTTCACCCCTCCACTTT CASSGGGTGGSPLHF
TRBD1 - TRBJ1-3 TRBV2 TGTGCCAGCAGTTCTCAGGGGGCCTCTGGAAACACCATATATTTT CASSSQGASGNTIYF
TRBD1 - TRBJ1-1 TRBV28 TGTGCCAGCAGGCAACAGGGGGACACTGAAGCTTTCTTT CASRQQGDTEAFF
TRBD1 once TRBJ2-2 TRBV28 TGTGCCAGCAGTTTCCCAGGGGGCCGGGAGCTGTTTTTT CASSFPGGRELFF
TRBD1 - TRBJ1-1 TRBV10-1 TGCGCCACCTCGACAGGGTTGAACACTGAAGCTTTCTTT CATSTGLNTEAFF
- once TRBJ1-3 TRBV10-3 TGTGCCATCAGTACGGGTCTGGGCACCATATATTTT CAISTGLGTIYF
- - TRBJ1-6 TRBV11-2 TGTGCCAGCAGCTTAGGGGCAGGGATAGGCTCACCCCTCCACTTT CASSLGAGIGSPLHF
TRBD1 - TRBJ1-1 TRBV6-6 TGTGCCACTCAGGGGGCGGGAGGGGCTGAAGCTTTCTTT CATQGAGGAEAFF
TRBD2 - TRBJ2-2 TRBV28 TGTGCCAGCAGCGCCTTTAGCGGGGCCACCGGGGAGCTGTTTTTT CASSAFSGATGELFF
TRBD2 - TRBJ2-3 TRBV3-1/TRBV3-2 TGTGCCAGCAGCCAGGGGACTAGCGGGGGGATGGGGCAGTATTTT CASSQGTSGGMGQYF
TRBD1 - TRBJ1-1 TRBV14 TGTGCCAGCAGCCAAGGTACAGGGGGCTTTGAAGCTTTCTTT CASSQGTGGFEAFF
- - TRBJ1-1 TRBV11-2 TGTGCCAGCAGCTTAGGGGCTCTGGGGGCGTCCGAAGCTTTCTTT CASSLGALGASEAFF
TRBD1 - TRBJ2-3 TRBV10-3 TGTGCCACTCGGACAGGAGAGGCAGATACGCAGTATTTT CATRTGEADTQYF
- - TRBJ2-2 TRBV19 TGTGCCAGTTCGCGTCAGGATTACACCGGGGAGCTGTTTTTT CASSRQDYTGELFF
- few TRBJ1-1 TRBV6-6 TGTGCCAGCAGTTACGGGGAGATGAACACTGAAGCTTTCTTT CASSYGEMNTEAFF
- - TRBJ1-6 TRBV3-1/TRBV3-2 TGTGCCAGCAGCGGGGGGACGAGCTCCTATAATTCACCCCTCCACTTT CASSGGTSSYNSPLHF
- - TRBJ2-3 TRBV21-1 TGTGCCAGCAGCAAAAAGATAGCGGGGGGGCTCGATTTTAGCACAGATACGCAGTATTTT CASSKKIAGGLDFSTDTQYF
- - TRBJ2-5 TRBV11-2 TGTGCCAGCAGCTTCGGCGAGGGAGAGACCCAGTACTTC CASSFGEGETQYF
- - TRBJ1-5 TRBV6-5 TGTGCCAGCAGTTATGGGGGGTTCACTAATCAGCCCCAGCATTTT CASSYGGFTNQPQHF
- once TRBJ2-7 TRBV5-4 TGTGCCAGCAGCTTGGGGAACAGGGATTCCTACGAGCAGTACTTC CASSLGNRDSYEQYF
TRBD2 once TRBJ2-5 TRBV7-9 TGTGCCAGCAGCTCGAAAGGACTAGACCAAGAGACCCAGTACTTC CASSSKGLDQETQYF
- - TRBJ2-2 TRBV11-2 TGTGCCAGCAGTCCAGGAAAGACAGCCCTAACACGCGGGGAGCTGTTTTTT CASSPGKTALTRGELFF
- - TRBJ1-3 TRBV12-3/TRBV12-4 TGTGCCAGCACCCTCTCTGGAAACACCATATATTTT CASTLSGNTIYF
- - TRBJ2-5 TRBV5-1 TGCGCCAGCAGCGAGGAACAAGAGACCCAGTACTTC CASSEEQETQYF
TRBD1 - TRBJ2-7 TRBV5-1 TGCGCCAGCAGCGAAACGACAGGGGTTTCCTACGAGCAGTACTTC CASSETTGVSYEQYF
- - TRBJ2-5 TRBV28 TGTGCCAGCGGTACGGGCGGGCGGGGAGAGACCCAGTACTTC CASGTGGRGETQYF
- - TRBJ2-1 TRBV4-3 TGCGCCAGTAATCAGGGGAGAGCCTACAATGAGCAGTTCTTC CASNQGRAYNEQFF
- - TRBJ2-3 TRBV7-2 TGTGCCAGCAGTTTCCTTCCGGGGGAACAGACAGATACGCAGTATTTT CASSFLPGEQTDTQYF
- - TRBJ1-5 TRBV6-1 TGTGCCAGCAGTGATGACAGCATTTATCAGCCCCAGCATTTT CASSDDSIYQPQHF
- - TRBJ2-7 TRBV7-2 TGTGCCAGCAGCTTAGGTCCGCAGGTCTGGGAGCAGTACTTC CASSLGPQVWEQYF
TRBD1 - TRBJ2-7 TRBV4-3 TGCGCCAGCAGCCAAGATGGGTCAGGACAGGGGGCCTACGAGCAGTACTTC CASSQDGSGQGAYEQYF
- - TRBJ1-1 TRBV7-9 TGTGCCAGCAGCCCGGGGATGAGAGCTTTCTTT CASSPGMRAFF
- - TRBJ1-6 TRBV2 TGTGCCAGCACGGAGGGAACAATTTCACCCCTCCACTTT CASTEGTISPLHF